This TCR beta chain was found in a study of technical replicates of blood from several donors. The CDR3 runs 11 residues. V was trimmed by 2 bases and J by 6 bases, leaving 6 bases between them. Germline V gives CDR1 SGHDT, CDR2 YYEEEE. TCRdb keeps only in-frame clones here, not all; method: immunoSEQ multiplex PCR. The sample lists about 72,000 clones, just under 95% occurring once. The clonotype was recovered from a human donor in good health. V and J are TRBV5-6 and TRBJ2-7; D is uncertain. The sample taken for sequencing was T cells isolated from PBMCs. This CDR3 reads CASSLLSEQYF. The CDR3 DNA reads as TGTGCCAGCAGCTTATTGAGCGAGCAGTACTTC.